The rows below give T cell receptor beta chains drawn from one sample of a study of shared clonotypes between healthy human individuals. Measured with immunoSEQ multiplex PCR; TCRdb has only the in-frame clones, and not every one. In the table there are millions of clones, 95% of which are singletons. The sample was naive CD4+ T cells sorted from blood. These receptors originate from a young man in good health. Each CDR3 is given with its conserved first and last residue. The D gene is left open where the match is weak. Clone size is shown for a subset of rows, as once, few, many or a class of expanded clone.

size: NA; D: NA; V: TRBV18; J: TRBJ1-5; DNA: TGTGCCAGCTCGATCCCCTGGGGACGGCAGCATTTT; CDR3: CASSIPWGRQHF
size: NA; D: NA; V: TRBV6-5; J: TRBJ2-3; DNA: TGTGCCAGCAGACCTGAGACTAGTCGAGATACGCAGTATTTT; CDR3: CASRPETSRDTQYF
size: NA; D: NA; V: TRBV7-2; J: TRBJ1-1; DNA: TGTGCCAGCAACAACAGGCGCGGCACTGAAGCTTTCTTT; CDR3: CASNNRRGTEAFF
size: NA; D: NA; V: TRBV11-2; J: TRBJ2-5; DNA: TGTGCCAGCAGCTTAGATTATGGCTACCAAGAGACCCAGTACTTC; CDR3: CASSLDYGYQETQYF
size: NA; D: NA; V: TRBV27; J: TRBJ1-4; DNA: TGTGCCAGCAGTTTGGAGTTCAATGAAAAACTGTTTTTT; CDR3: CASSLEFNEKLFF
size: NA; D: TRBD2; V: TRBV6-5; J: TRBJ2-2; DNA: TGTGCCAGCAGTTACGGGACTAGCGGGAGGGTCGGGGAGCTGTTTTTT; CDR3: CASSYGTSGRVGELFF
size: NA; D: TRBD1; V: TRBV5-8; J: TRBJ2-7; DNA: TGTGCCAGCAGCTTGGCTAGGGGGCCATACGAGCAGTACTTC; CDR3: CASSLARGPYEQYF
size: NA; D: TRBD1; V: TRBV6-1; J: TRBJ2-7; DNA: TGTGCCAGCAGTGCTCAGACAGGGGCCTCCTACGAGCAGTACTTC; CDR3: CASSAQTGASYEQYF
size: NA; D: TRBD1; V: TRBV5-6; J: TRBJ1-5; DNA: TGTGCCAGCAGCCTACAGGGGGCCCTTGGGGAGCCCCAGCATTTT; CDR3: CASSLQGALGEPQHF
size: NA; D: NA; V: TRBV7-2; J: TRBJ2-2; DNA: TGTGCCAGCAGCTACCCTCCGGGAACAACGAACACCGGGGAGCTGTTTTTT; CDR3: CASSYPPGTTNTGELFF
size: NA; D: TRBD1; V: TRBV30; J: TRBJ1-1; DNA: TGTGCCTGGGGCAGGGGGCCGAACACTGAAGCTTTCTTT; CDR3: CAWGRGPNTEAFF
size: NA; D: NA; V: TRBV11-2; J: TRBJ1-4; DNA: TGTGCCAGCAGCGCAGCACGGGAAAAACTGTTTTTT; CDR3: CASSAAREKLFF
size: NA; D: TRBD2; V: TRBV5-6; J: TRBJ2-3; DNA: TGTGCCAGCAGACGACTAGCAGTTAGCACAGATACGCAGTATTTT; CDR3: CASRRLAVSTDTQYF
size: NA; D: TRBD2; V: TRBV11-2; J: TRBJ2-2; DNA: TGTGCCAGCAGCCGGGGACTAGCGAACACCGGGGAGCTGTTTTTT; CDR3: CASSRGLANTGELFF
size: NA; D: NA; V: TRBV19; J: TRBJ1-6; DNA: TGTGCCAGTAGCCGGACCCAAGCAAATTCACCCCTCCACTTT; CDR3: CASSRTQANSPLHF
size: NA; D: NA; V: TRBV7-9; J: TRBJ2-3; DNA: TGTGCCAGCAGCCGCGTTCGGGATACGCAGTATTTT; CDR3: CASSRVRDTQYF
size: few; D: TRBD1; V: TRBV28; J: TRBJ1-2; DNA: TGTGCCAGCAGTTCCGGACAGGGAGATGGCTACACCTTC; CDR3: CASSSGQGDGYTF
size: NA; D: NA; V: TRBV6-5; J: TRBJ1-1; DNA: TGTGCCAGCCGAGGGGAAAACCTAGGGAACACTGAAGCTTTCTTT; CDR3: CASRGENLGNTEAFF
size: NA; D: NA; V: TRBV7-2; J: TRBJ1-2; DNA: TGTGCCAGCAGCTCTCCGGCGAGGGCACAGACCCATGGCTACACCTTC; CDR3: CASSSPARAQTHGYTF
size: NA; D: NA; V: TRBV7-8; J: TRBJ2-2; DNA: TGTGCCAGCAGCTCATTACAGGGCACCGGGGAGCTGTTTTTT; CDR3: CASSSLQGTGELFF
size: NA; D: NA; V: TRBV5-6; J: TRBJ1-5; DNA: TGTGCCAGCAGCCGAACAGGGAATTCGATGGGTCAGCCCCAGCATTTT; CDR3: CASSRTGNSMGQPQHF
size: NA; D: TRBD1; V: TRBV10-3; J: TRBJ2-2; DNA: TGTGCCATCAGTGAGGGACAGGAGAACACCGGGGAGCTGTTTTTT; CDR3: CAISEGQENTGELFF
size: NA; D: NA; V: TRBV7-9; J: TRBJ2-5; DNA: TGTGCCAGCAGCGTGGGACAAGAGACCCAGTACTTC; CDR3: CASSVGQETQYF
size: NA; D: NA; V: TRBV5-1; J: TRBJ1-2; DNA: TGCGCCAGCAGCCTAGAATGGGACCACGGCTACACCTTC; CDR3: CASSLEWDHGYTF
size: NA; D: NA; V: TRBV27; J: TRBJ2-7; DNA: TGTGCCAGCAGTTTAGAACTGGGGCAGGTCTACGAGCAGTACTTC; CDR3: CASSLELGQVYEQYF
size: NA; D: NA; V: TRBV28; J: TRBJ1-3; DNA: TGTGCCAGCAGTTCCAGGGTCTCTGGAAACACCATATATTTT; CDR3: CASSSRVSGNTIYF
size: NA; D: TRBD1; V: TRBV4-3; J: TRBJ1-5; DNA: TGCGCCAGCAGCCAAGATTTTGGACAGGGGACTCAGCCCCAGCATTTT; CDR3: CASSQDFGQGTQPQHF
size: NA; D: NA; V: TRBV2; J: TRBJ1-2; DNA: TGTGCCAGCAGTTTCCCGGAGGGACGCTATGGCTACACCTTC; CDR3: CASSFPEGRYGYTF
size: NA; D: NA; V: TRBV29-1; J: TRBJ1-2; DNA: TGCAGCGCTGCCCCTCTAATAGGGGACTATGGCTACACCTTC; CDR3: CSAAPLIGDYGYTF
size: NA; D: NA; V: TRBV5-1; J: TRBJ2-7; DNA: TGCGCCAGCAGCTTTTTGGACGGAGCCTACGAGCAGTACTTC; CDR3: CASSFLDGAYEQYF
size: NA; D: NA; V: TRBV5-6; J: TRBJ1-3; DNA: TGTGCCAGCAGCTCCTGGCCGGACACCATATATTTT; CDR3: CASSSWPDTIYF
size: NA; D: TRBD1; V: TRBV19; J: TRBJ1-2; DNA: TGTGCCAGTAATGACAGGGCAGGCAGCTATGGCTACACCTTC; CDR3: CASNDRAGSYGYTF
size: NA; D: NA; V: TRBV5-4; J: TRBJ2-1; DNA: TGTGCCAGCAGCTTGGATTTTACTAGTAGGACCAATGAGCAGTTCTTC; CDR3: CASSLDFTSRTNEQFF
size: NA; D: TRBD1; V: TRBV28; J: TRBJ2-7; DNA: TGTGCCAGCAGAGACAGGGGATACGAGCAGTACTTC; CDR3: CASRDRGYEQYF
size: few; D: NA; V: TRBV7-9; J: TRBJ2-7; DNA: TGTGCCAGCAGCTTAGAACAGGGCTACGAGCAGTACTTC; CDR3: CASSLEQGYEQYF
size: NA; D: TRBD1; V: TRBV28; J: TRBJ1-3; DNA: TGTGCCAGCAGTTCGGGACAGGCCACTTATTCTGGAAACACCATATATTTT; CDR3: CASSSGQATYSGNTIYF
size: NA; D: NA; V: TRBV2; J: TRBJ1-4; DNA: TGTGCCAGCAGGCCCTCGGGGGTGAGAGGAGAAAAACTGTTTTTT; CDR3: CASRPSGVRGEKLFF